These 22 T cell receptor beta chains came from one sample sequenced in a study of beta chain features in type 1 diabetes. Expressed TCRB transcripts were sequenced, since all the RNA that had been isolated was reverse transcribed. Sequencing was performed with immunoSEQ multiplex PCR; in TCRdb, only in-frame clones are kept and a portion is missing. The sample carries 850,000 to 900,000 clones, roughly a sixth recorded once. Sequenced input: naive CD4+ T cells from blood. Source of these receptors: a woman younger than 35 in good health.

The chain recombines TRBV7-2 with TRBJ2-4; D is uncertain. The CDR3 runs to 17 residues. The V and J ends lost 2 bases and 1 base respectively, with 15 bases between them. The germline CDR1 and CDR2 sequences are SGHTA and FQGNSA. DNA for the CDR3: TGTGCCAGCAGCTTACTAGACAATTATGGGGCCAAAAACATTCAGTACTTC. Translating gives CASSLLDNYGAKNIQYF.

This clone was observed a handful of times. This sequence joins TRBV28 and TRBJ2-1; a weak D match, TRBD1 (6 bases). Germline loops: CDR1 MDHEN, CDR2 SYDVKM. The CDR3 spans 16 residues. The ends were cut back, 4 bases at V and 0 bases at J, with 13 bases in the middle. CDR3 in amino acids: CASSSLTGSSYNEQFF. DNA of the CDR3: TGTGCCAGCAGTTCCCTGACAGGCAGCTCCTACAATGAGCAGTTCTTC. Drawing the rest from reference TRBV28 and TRBJ2-1, the complete variable domain is DVKVTQSSRYLVKRTGEKVFLECVQDMDHENMFWYRQDPGLGLRLIYFSYDVKMKEKGDIPEGYSVSREKKERFSLILESASTNQTSMYLCASSSLTGSSYNEQFFGPGTRLTVL.

This chain joins TRBV5-1 and TRBJ2-7, with no clear D. This CDR3 contains 14 residues. Germline CDR1 SGHRS, CDR2 YFSETQ. V dropped 0 bases and J dropped 0 bases, with 7 bases sitting between them. The CDR3 protein is CASSLVQSSYEQYF. Here the CDR3 DNA reads TGCGCCAGCAGCTTGGTACAGAGCTCCTACGAGCAGTACTTC.

V gene TRBV6-5 combines with J gene TRBJ1-1; D gene unclear. CDR1 and CDR2 (germline): MNHEY, SVGAGI. This CDR3 has 11 residues. V was clipped by 2 bases and J by 9 bases, with 7 bases between them. CDR3 coding DNA: TGTGCCAGCAGTTACGCAGGCAAAGCTTTCTTT. Protein product: CASSYAGKAFF.

With respect to this clone: The sample has other DNA sequences that encode this CDR3 too. The chain recombines TRBV9 with TRBJ2-1, with a weak D call TRBD2 (6 bases). The CDR3 is 15 amino acids. The V end was cut by 4 bases, the J end by 0 bases, with 11 bases between. Germline assignment: CDR1 SGDLS and CDR2 YYNGEE. The chain's CDR3 is CASSPRGSSYNEQFF. The CDR3, as DNA: TGTGCCAGCAGCCCCCGGGGGAGCTCCTACAATGAGCAGTTCTTC.

This clone was counted ten times or more. The V gene is TRBV7-2, the J gene TRBJ2-1, with D possibly being TRBD1 (6 bases). The germline V gene encodes CDR1 SGHTA and CDR2 FQGNSA. Trimming left V 3 bases short and J 10 bases short, with 13 bases between. The CDR3 spans 13 residues. CDR3 DNA: TGTGCCAGCAGCTTGGACAGAGAGAACGAGCAGTTCTTC. Residues: CASSLDRENEQFF.

This clone was counted only a few times. As DNA, the CDR3 is TGTGCCAGCAGCGTAAACCCCCGACTAGGGGGAGAAGAAAAACTGTTTTTT. It translates to CASSVNPRLGGEEKLFF. V gene TRBV9 combines with J gene TRBJ1-4, with a tentative D call TRBD1 (6 bases). Germline V lookup: CDR1 SGDLS, CDR2 YYNGEE. The CDR3 runs to 17 residues. The V and J ends lost 1 base and 8 bases respectively, with 21 bases between them.

As to this clone: Other DNA sequences in this sample translate to the same CDR3. The chain couples TRBV28 to TRBJ2-7; D is undetermined. The CDR3 runs to 11 residues. Germline CDR1 is MDHEN and CDR2 is SYDVKM. V was shortened by 6 bases and J by 7 bases, with 10 bases between the two germline ends. The CDR3 loop reads CASSLVGEQYF. For the CDR3, the DNA is TGTGCCAGCAGCCTAGTGGGGGAGCAGTACTTC.

The V call is TRBV6-5, the J call TRBJ2-3, with D possibly TRBD2 on 6 matching bases. Germline-derived CDR1 and CDR2 are MNHEY and SVGAGI. This CDR3 is built from 16 residues. Trimming removed 0 bases from V and 5 bases from J, with 15 bases in between. The CDR3 here is CASSYSMGLARDTQYF. CDR3 nucleotide sequence: TGTGCCAGCAGTTACTCAATGGGACTGGCGCGAGATACGCAGTATTTT.

There are a few counts of this clone. V gene TRBV11-2 combines with J gene TRBJ2-1; 10 nucleotides align to TRBD2. CDR1 and CDR2 (germline): SGHAT, FQNNGV. V lost 1 base, J lost 3 bases, and 6 bases stayed unmatched. The CDR3 has 17 residues. The CDR3 DNA is TGTGCCAGCAGCTTAGGTGCCCGGACTAGCGGCTACAATGAGCAGTTCTTC. Protein: CASSLGARTSGYNEQFF.

This clone was observed a few times. V is TRBV7-2 and J is TRBJ2-5, with D perhaps assigned TRBD1 or TRBD2 (5 bases each). CDR1 and CDR2 (germline): SGHTA, FQGNSA. V was pared by 3 bases and J by 5 bases, with 13 bases between. The CDR3 runs to 14 residues. This chain's CDR3 is CASSFDGAAETQYF. The CDR3 DNA reads TGTGCCAGCAGCTTCGACGGGGCGGCGGAGACCCAGTACTTC.

V and J are TRBV6-5 and TRBJ1-2; D gene unclear. The germline V gene has CDR1 MNHEY and CDR2 SVGAGI. V was cut by 2 bases and J by 4 bases, with 8 bases left in between. The CDR3 is 13 residues long. DNA for the CDR3: TGTGCCAGCAGTTACGGCGCCAGCTATGGCTACACCTTC. Its protein is CASSYGASYGYTF.

The V and J genes are TRBV28 and TRBJ2-7; D is possibly TRBD1 (5 bases). The CDR3 is made up of 13 amino acids. Germline V gives CDR1 MDHEN, CDR2 SYDVKM. Trimming removed 4 bases from V and 2 bases from J, with 9 bases in between. The CDR3 protein is CASSWTFTYEQYF. CDR3 DNA: TGTGCCAGCAGTTGGACATTTACCTACGAGCAGTACTTC.

This clone was counted a few times. J is TRBJ1-2 and V is TRBV2; TRBD1 is a possible D gene (6 bases). This CDR3 is 12 amino acids long. CDR1 and CDR2 from the germline V gene are SNHLY and FYNNEI. V was shortened by 7 bases and J by 5 bases, with 11 bases between the two germline ends. This CDR3 reads CASTPDRYGYTF. The DNA of the CDR3 is TGTGCCAGCACCCCGGACAGATATGGCTACACCTTC. Full variable domain (remainder filled in from reference TRBV2 and TRBJ1-2): EPEVTQTPSHQVTQMGQEVILRCVPISNHLYFYWYRQILGQKVEFLVSFYNNEISEKSEIFDDQFSVERPDGSNFTLKIRSTKLEDSAMYFCASTPDRYGYTFGSGTRLTVV.

This chain joins TRBV5-4 and TRBJ2-3; 7 bases are shared with TRBD2. The length of the CDR3 is 17 residues. The V and J ends lost 5 bases and 4 bases, in that order; junction bases with no gene match: 16. CDR1 is SGHNT and CDR2 is YYREEE in the germline V gene (reference sequence). The CDR3 spells CASSYTLSGFGSDTQYF. CDR3 DNA sequence: TGTGCCAGCAGTTATACCCTTAGCGGGTTTGGATCAGATACGCAGTATTTT.

Only a few counts were recorded for this clone. The chain uses TRBV23-1 and TRBJ1-5, with D possibly being TRBD1 (5 bases). TRBV23-1 is sorted into the ORF group, with uncertain function. The CDR3 sequence is 15 residues long. V shed 5 bases and J shed 8 bases, with 19 bases lying between them. CDR3 protein: CASSGHRDRPEPQHF. In DNA form, the CDR3 reads TGCGCCAGCAGTGGACACCGGGACCGACCCGAGCCCCAGCATTTT.

This clone was counted only a few times. One junction end disagrees with the germline gene, perhaps due to a read error. The chain employs TRBV7-7 and TRBJ1-1; D is undetermined. The CDR3 runs to 15 residues. CDR1 and CDR2 from the germline V gene are SSHAT and FNYEAQ (reference sequence). The CDR3 here is CASKHPHIMNTEAFF. The CDR3 DNA reads as TGTGCTAGCAAACATCCACACATCATGAACACTGAAGCTTTCTTT.

This clone was counted between two and nine times. The chain recombines TRBV11-2 with TRBJ1-1; the D is unclear. The CDR3 consists of 14 residues. Looked up from germline, CDR1 is SGHAT and CDR2 is FQNNGV. V was clipped by 1 base and J by 1 base, with 7 bases between them. The CDR3 is CASSLGPQNTEAFF. The CDR3 DNA is TGTGCCAGCAGCTTAGGCCCCCAGAACACTGAAGCTTTCTTT.

The rearrangement links TRBV5-6 to TRBJ1-3; TRBD1 matches at 9 bases. V gave up 3 bases and J gave up 3 bases; unmatched junction bases: 4. The CDR3 contains 15 residues. Germline CDR1 and CDR2: SGHDT and YYEEEE. Written as DNA, the CDR3 is TGTGCCAGCAGCTGGGACAGGGCAAGTGGAAACACCATATATTTT. Encoded protein: CASSWDRASGNTIYF.

This clone was seen a handful of times. The chain recombines TRBV19 with TRBJ2-3; perhaps TRBD1 as D (5 bases). V was clipped by 5 bases and J by 0 bases, with 12 bases between them. In germline, CDR1 is LNHDA, CDR2 SQIVND (reference sequence). This CDR3 spans 15 amino acids. The CDR3 region is CASSFQGGSTDTQYF. CDR3 DNA: TGTGCCAGTAGTTTCCAGGGTGGAAGCACAGATACGCAGTATTTT.

The chain is built from TRBV4-1 and TRBJ2-4, with D possibly TRBD2 on 5 matching bases. V lost 0 bases and J 8 bases, leaving 14 bases between the germline ends. Germline CDR1 MGHRA, CDR2 YSYEKL. This CDR3 comprises 15 residues. CDR3 sequence (DNA): TGCGCCAGCAGCCAAGATTCCCTCGCCGGGGACATTCAGTACTTC. Translating it yields CASSQDSLAGDIQYF.

This clone was observed a handful of times. The chain couples TRBV7-9 to TRBJ1-3; D gene ambiguous. The CDR3 has 14 amino acids. Germline V gives CDR1 SEHNR, CDR2 FQNEAQ (reference sequence). The V end lost 3 bases, the J end lost 2 bases, and 8 bases lay between the germline ends. The CDR3 DNA is TGTGCCAGCAGCTTCTGGATGGCTGGAAACACCATATATTTT. Translating gives CASSFWMAGNTIYF.